The 26 T cell receptor beta chains listed next were all sequenced from one sample in a study of identical twins. TCRdb recomputed calls from the 5' RACE reads with MiXCR, one row per CDR3 protein. In the table there are about 660,000 distinct CDR3 sequences, 8.5% to 9% of which are singletons. These data also formed part of another study, on yellow fever vaccine responses in identical twins.

Sequencing used PBMCs. The receptor source for this set is a woman aged 18 to 35 in good health.

The rearrangement links TRBV27 to TRBJ1-5; D is unresolved. The CDR3 has 16 amino acids. Germline CDR1 reads MNHEY; CDR2 reads SMNVEV (reference sequence). V dropped 6 bases and J dropped 9 bases, with 24 bases sitting between them. CDR3 residues: CASRSLAGAAERPQHF. The CDR3 DNA follows: TGTGCCAGCAGATCCTTAGCAGGTGCGGCGGAGCGGCCCCAGCATTTT.

The gene calls are TRBV11-2 and TRBJ2-5; weak D call: TRBD1 (6 bases). CDR1 is SGHAT, CDR2 FQNNGV, per germline. There are 16 residues in the CDR3. The germline V and J ends were trimmed by 6 bases and 0 bases, with 17 bases remaining between them. The CDR3 bases are TGTGCCAGCAGGACCCCGACAGGAAAGGACCAAGAGACCCAGTACTTC. It is translated as CASRTPTGKDQETQYF.

This clonotype was counted between two and nine times. V is TRBV29-1 and J is TRBJ2-3, with no clear D. The CDR3 is 11 residues long. From germline, CDR1 is SQVTM and CDR2 ANQGSEA. Trimming pared 7 bases from V and 5 bases from J, leaving 10 bases between. CDR3 amino acids: CSGEERDTQYF. The CDR3 DNA is TGCAGCGGAGAAGAGAGAGATACGCAGTATTTT.

Many counts were recorded for this clonotype. The rearrangement links TRBV5-1 to TRBJ2-7; D call uncertain. The CDR3 is 16 amino acids. Between the trimmed V and J ends, which lost 4 bases and 0 bases, there was a span of 17 bases. Germline-derived CDR1 and CDR2 are SGHRS and YFSETQ. CDR3 sequence (DNA): TGCGCCAGCAGCCAAGTACCCTATGGTACCTCCTACGAGCAGTACTTC. Translation gives CASSQVPYGTSYEQYF.

The table lists this clonotype with a few counts. The chain links TRBV7-6 to TRBJ1-1; the D is unclear. This CDR3 has 14 residues. The germline V gene has CDR1 SGHVS and CDR2 FNYEAQ. The V and J ends lost 2 bases and 4 bases respectively, with 11 bases between them. CDR3 sequence: CASSLNQAGTEAFF. The CDR3 DNA is TGTGCCAGCAGCTTAAACCAGGCTGGCACTGAAGCTTTCTTT.

This clonotype turned up a few times. The V gene is TRBV7-8, the J gene TRBJ2-1, with D perhaps TRBD1 (5 bases). CDR1 is SGHVS and CDR2 is FQNEAQ in the germline V gene. This CDR3 is 17 amino acids long. V was clipped by 3 bases and J by 1 base, with 16 bases between them. CDR3 residues: CASSFEEKGQSYNEQFF. In DNA form, the CDR3 reads TGTGCCAGCAGCTTCGAGGAAAAAGGACAATCCTACAATGAGCAGTTCTTC.

There are a few counts of this clonotype. The V gene is TRBV7-2, the J gene TRBJ2-3, with 10 nucleotides matching TRBD2. The V gene end was trimmed by 3 bases and the J gene end by 1 base; junction bases not matched to a gene: 7. In germline, CDR1 is SGHTA, CDR2 FQGNSA. The CDR3 consists of 17 residues. CDR3 nucleotide sequence: TGTGCCAGCAGCTTGCTAGCGGGAGTAAAGGGCACAGATACGCAGTATTTT. Protein product: CASSLLAGVKGTDTQYF.

The J gene is TRBJ2-1, the V gene TRBV27; 9 nucleotides line up with TRBD1. CDR3 length: 15 amino acids. The germline CDR1 and CDR2 sequences are MNHEY and SMNVEV (reference sequence). V shed 4 bases and J 0 bases; nucleotides not matched to a gene: 1. CDR3 bases: TGTGCCAGCAGTTGGACAGGGGACTCCTACAATGAGCAGTTCTTC. This gives the protein CASSWTGDSYNEQFF.

This chain joins TRBV20-1 and TRBJ2-7; 7 bases are a match to TRBD2. Germline V gene sequence: CDR1 DFQATT, CDR2 SNEGSKA (reference sequence). J gave up 3 bases and V 1 base, and 6 bases lay outside the gene matches. The CDR3 spans 14 residues. The CDR3 DNA is TGCAGTGCTAGAGGAGAGACTAGCTACTACGAGCAGTACTTC. It translates to CSARGETSYYEQYF.

The gene calls are TRBV4-2 and TRBJ2-7; D call uncertain. Trimming cost V 0 bases and J 3 bases, with 6 bases left between them. The CDR3 loop spans 13 amino acids. Germline V CDR1 and CDR2: LGHNA, YNFKEQ. CDR3 loop: CASSQELLYEQYF. The CDR3 DNA sequence: TGTGCCAGCAGCCAAGAGTTACTCTACGAGCAGTACTTC.

This clonotype was recorded many times. This chain uses TRBV5-1 with TRBJ2-7, with D possibly TRBD2 on 6 matching bases. CDR3 length equals 13 residues. Germline V gene lookup returns CDR1 SGHRS and CDR2 YFSETQ. V was trimmed by 5 bases and J by 5 bases, leaving 14 bases between them. The CDR3 bases are TGCGCCAGCAGTTACATCTGGGGGGACGAGCAGTACTTC. The encoded protein is CASSYIWGDEQYF.

This clonotype has a handful of counts. J is TRBJ2-7 and V is TRBV7-9; perhaps TRBD1 as D (6 bases). Germline V gene sequence: CDR1 SEHNR, CDR2 FQNEAQ (reference sequence). Trimming removed 5 bases from V and 2 bases from J, with 16 bases in between. The CDR3 covers 15 residues. The chain's CDR3 is CASSRDTYNPYEQYF. In DNA form, the CDR3 reads TGTGCCAGCAGCCGGGACACCTACAACCCCTACGAGCAGTACTTC.

The chain joins TRBV6-1 to TRBJ2-1; 11 positions agree with TRBD2. Germline CDR1 reads MNHNS; CDR2 reads SASEGT. The CDR3 is 15 amino acids. J gave up 8 bases and V 6 bases, and 9 bases lay outside the gene matches. CDR3 coding DNA: TGTGCCAGCAGCGTCATAGCGGGAGGGCCGGATGAGCAGTTCTTC. This encodes CASSVIAGGPDEQFF.

The J gene is TRBJ2-5, the V gene TRBV28; 8 nucleotides align to TRBD2. Germline V gives CDR1 MDHEN, CDR2 SYDVKM. The CDR3 loop spans 14 amino acids. Losses at the gene ends were 6 bases for V and 5 bases for J; bases not matched to a gene: 8. The CDR3 spells CASRGAGVWETQYF. In DNA, the CDR3 is TGTGCCAGCAGAGGAGCGGGAGTTTGGGAGACCCAGTACTTC.

Ten or more counts support this clonotype. The J gene is TRBJ2-7, the V gene TRBV15, with 7 bases identical to TRBD2. CDR3 length equals 14 residues. Germline CDR1 reads LNHNV; CDR2 reads YYDKDF (reference sequence). Trimming took 0 bases from V and 4 from J; bases not matched to a gene: 3. The CDR3 is CATSRDQGGYEQYF. CDR3 nucleotides: TGTGCCACCAGCAGAGATCAGGGAGGGTACGAGCAGTACTTC. The entire variable domain, with the rest obtained from reference TRBV15 and TRBJ2-7, is as follows: DAMVIQNPRYQVTQFGKPVTLSCSQTLNHNVMYWYQQKSSQAPKLLFHYYDKDFNNEADTPDNFQSRRPNTSFCFLDIRSPGLGDTAMYLCATSRDQGGYEQYFGPGTRLTVT.

The chain joins TRBV29-1 to TRBJ2-5; the D call may be TRBD1 or TRBD2 (6 bases each). This CDR3 comprises 15 residues. Trimming left V 0 bases short and J 0 bases short, with 11 bases between. Germline CDR1 SQVTM, CDR2 ANQGSEA. In nucleotides, the CDR3 is TGCAGCGTTGAAGATCCGGGGGCGTACCAAGAGACCCAGTACTTC. Encoded protein: CSVEDPGAYQETQYF.

The chain combines TRBV9 with TRBJ2-2, with 7 bases identical to TRBD2. The germline gives CDR1 SGDLS, CDR2 YYNGEE. The CDR3 has 15 amino acids. The V gene end was trimmed by 7 bases and the J gene end by 6 bases; junction bases not matched to a gene: 12. CDR3 DNA: TGTGCCAGCTGCAACCGGGACTATCCCGCCGGGGAGCTGTTTTTT. Its translation: CASCNRDYPAGELFF.

This clonotype appeared many times. This chain joins TRBV28 and TRBJ2-5; tentative D call: TRBD1 (8 bases). V gave up 4 bases and J gave up 5 bases, with 14 bases separating them. The CDR3 length is 14 residues. Germline V gene data show CDR1 as MDHEN and CDR2 as SYDVKM. The DNA of the CDR3 is TGTGCCAGCAGTTCCGGACAGGGAGGGGAGACCCAGTACTTC. Amino acids: CASSSGQGGETQYF.

This clonotype was seen a handful of times. This chain uses TRBV29-1 with TRBJ2-1; 8 nucleotides line up with TRBD1. The CDR3 is made up of 14 amino acids. Germline V gene lookup returns CDR1 SQVTM and CDR2 ANQGSEA. J lost 5 bases, V lost 7 bases, and 10 bases had no gene match. CDR3 sequence: CSGKRGTGDNEQFF. In DNA form, the CDR3 reads TGCAGCGGTAAAAGGGGGACAGGAGACAATGAGCAGTTCTTC.

The V gene is TRBV27, the J gene TRBJ1-1; no clear D gene. Germline CDR1 MNHEY, CDR2 SMNVEV (reference sequence). V lost 6 bases to trimming and J lost 5 bases, with 16 bases between them. CDR3 length: 14 residues. CDR3 in DNA: TGTGCCAGCAGGCCGGTCGGGGTTTTAACTGAAGCTTTCTTT. Its protein product is CASRPVGVLTEAFF.

In this sample, this clonotype turned up a few times. The CDR3 coding sequence is TGTGCCAGCAGCTTTCCGATAGGACAGGGGGCCCCCGACCGCACAGATACGCAGTATTTT. Translation: CASSFPIGQGAPDRTDTQYF. J is TRBJ2-3 and V is TRBV7-2; 11 positions match TRBD1. V was pared by 3 bases and J by 1 base, with 15 bases of the junction left unmatched. CDR1 SGHTA and CDR2 FQGNSA come from the germline V gene. The CDR3 runs to 20 residues.

This chain uses TRBV19 with TRBJ2-7; D unclear. The V and J ends lost 3 bases and 2 bases respectively, with 11 bases between them. Per the germline V gene, CDR1 is LNHDA and CDR2 is SQIVND (reference sequence). The CDR3 consists of 14 residues. CDR3 sequence reads: CASSISAATYEQYF. For the CDR3, the DNA is TGTGCCAGTAGTATCTCGGCAGCCACCTACGAGCAGTACTTC.

CDR3 nucleotides: TGTGCCAGCAGCCAAGTCAGCGGGGGGCCCTCCAATGAGCAGTTCTTC. It encodes CASSQVSGGPSNEQFF. The chain combines TRBV3-1 with TRBJ2-1; 9 positions agree with TRBD2. The J segment lost 6 bases and the V segment lost 1 base, leaving 7 bases of the junction unmatched. Germline loops: CDR1 LGHDT, CDR2 YNNKEL (reference sequence). The CDR3 length is 16 residues.

This clonotype has at least ten counts. The rearrangement links TRBV6-1 to TRBJ1-4; 8 nucleotides line up with TRBD1. CDR1 is MNHNS, CDR2 SASEGT, per germline. The V and J ends lost 5 bases and 5 bases, in that order; junction bases with no gene match: 13. The CDR3 consists of 17 residues. CDR3 in amino acids: CASSPRPGQVRNEKLFF. DNA of the CDR3: TGTGCCAGCAGTCCGCGTCCGGGACAGGTCCGGAATGAAAAACTGTTTTTT.

This clonotype was picked up a small number of times. The chain is built from TRBV29-1 and TRBJ2-7; 9 bases are a match to TRBD1. Germline assignment: CDR1 SQVTM and CDR2 ANQGSEA. CDR3 size: 14 residues. Germline trimming cut 1 base from V and 3 bases from J; bases unmatched to any gene: 4. This chain's CDR3 is CSVEGGQGYYEQYF. CDR3 nucleotides: TGCAGCGTTGAAGGCGGACAGGGGTACTACGAGCAGTACTTC.

This clonotype turned up a few times. The chain carries TRBV27 and TRBJ2-7; 9 bases are a match to TRBD1. The germline CDR1 and CDR2 sequences are MNHEY and SMNVEV (reference sequence). CDR3 length: 15 amino acids. The V segment lost 4 bases and the J segment 4 bases; nucleotides outside the gene matches: 8. The CDR3 nucleotides read TGTGCCAGCAGTTCAGTTGGGACAGGGTTTTACGAGCAGTACTTC. Protein sequence: CASSSVGTGFYEQYF.